This paragraph covers one T cell receptor beta chain sequence. What it recognizes is unknown. The CDR3 consists of 15 residues. The V gene's germline CDR1 is SGHVS and CDR2 FNYEAQ. Trimming took off 8 bases at V and 2 bases at J, with 15 bases between the two ends. Repertoires were generated with immunoSEQ multiplex PCR, while TCRdb's copy carries only in-frame clones and drops some. The repertoire holds 95,000 to 150,000 clones, with about 87% as singletons. This specimen belongs to a study of T cell responses to AZD1222 COVID-19 vaccine. Points from the study as a whole: Distributed over spike, vaccine-associated CD4 TCRs predominated at 160-218 and 743-854. It should be noted that donors were predominantly white British and more often female, and clonal diversity was possibly underestimated.

The TCR was taken from an adult in good health. The rearrangement joins TRBV7-6 to TRBJ2-2; D tentatively fits TRBD1 or TRBD2 (7 bases each). The material was peripheral blood, obtained on day 0 of AZD1222 vaccination. CDR3 nucleotide sequence: TGTGCCAGCCGCCGGGGAGGGGGCAACACCGGGGAGCTGTTTTTT. It translates to CASRRGGGNTGELFF.